This TCR beta chain stems from a study of CD8+CD57+ T cells in acquired aplastic anemia. Study at large: Mean yield of DNA from sorted CD4+ and CD8+ cells was around 3 ug. Study-level findings and limits: Patients shared twenty-nine CD8+ CDR3 sequences with controls.

CDR3 and TCR beta VDJ profiling relied on genomic DNA as the template. TCRdb analysed the reads with MiXCR anew, one entry per CDR3 protein. Seen here are hundreds of thousands of distinct CDR3 sequences, roughly 50% observed once, and the top ten hold 8%. In its sample, this clonotype was seen many times. The antigen remains unidentified. Source material: sorted CD4+, CD8+, or CD8+CD57+ T cells (not recorded which) from PBMCs. The sequence came from a human donor with severe aplastic anemia or a healthy control (not recorded which).

The CDR3 spells CASSFEPTGHGYTF. DNA for the CDR3: TGTGCCAGCAGTTTCGAGCCCACAGGGCACGGCTACACCTTC. The V call is TRBV27, the J call TRBJ1-2; D is possibly TRBD1 (6 bases). V was shortened by 3 bases and J by 8 bases, with 16 bases between the two germline ends. CDR1 is MNHEY, CDR2 SMNVEV, per germline (reference sequence). This CDR3 comprises 14 residues.